The rows below give T cell receptor beta chains drawn from one sample of a study of molecular identifiers for immune sequencing clone quantification. A single record per CDR3 protein comes from TCRdb applying MiXCR to the PCR reads. The top ten clones hold around 0.84% of a sample with approximately 550,000 distinct CDR3 sequences, over 20% of them seen once. The sample was naive CD8+ T cells from blood, with Jurkat cell RNA spiked in. These receptors all stem from a human donor in good health. Some libraries in this study had Jurkat cell RNA spiked in. CDR3s include the opening cysteine and the closing phenylalanine or tryptophan.

cdr3_length j_call v_call cdr3_aa
16 TRBJ1-1 TRBV30 CAWSYGQGGLNTEAFF
14 TRBJ1-4 TRBV12-3/TRBV12-4 CASSPPWTNEKLFF
16 TRBJ2-3 TRBV9 CASSVEEGGSRNTQYF
13 TRBJ2-7 TRBV20-1 CSARSLHPYEQYF
19 TRBJ1-1 TRBV23-1 CASSQSRGAWGGLNTEAFF
16 . TRBV6-2/TRBV6-3 CASDPAGGRSTDTQHF
15 TRBJ1-4 TRBV5-1 CASSLRTDQGEKLFF
18 TRBJ1-2 TRBV7-2 CASSPRAGEGGPRYGYTF
12 TRBJ2-7 TRBV29-1 CSVEGGSHEQYF
15 TRBJ1-5 TRBV9 CASSVGTISNQPQHF
13 TRBJ2-7 TRBV4-1 CASSQDRRYEQYF
14 TRBJ2-7 TRBV19 CASKRPSGSYEQYF
12 TRBJ1-1 TRBV6-2/TRBV6-3 CASSYSAVVAFF